The 16 T cell receptor beta chains below were found in one sample sequenced in a study of T cells in Graves' hyperthyroidism and ophthalmopathy. What was amplified from RNA transcripts were TCR beta CDR3 regions. During a first-round RT-PCR of the TCR CDR3, the HTBI primer set was used. TCRdb called the multiplex PCR reads again in MiXCR, with one record for every CDR3 protein. The table has about 420,000 distinct CDR3 sequences, around 16% seen once. Source material: blood. The receptors come from a woman aged 18-35 years with Graves' hyperthyroidism.

As to this clonotype: One base away lies a much larger clone, so this may be a sequencing read error. The V and J genes are TRBV3-1 and TRBJ1-2; D possibly corresponds to TRBD1 (6 bases). Germline V CDR1 and CDR2: LGHDT, YNNKEL (reference sequence). Trimming took off 7 bases at V and 5 bases at J, with 11 bases between the two ends. This CDR3 spans 12 amino acids. The CDR3 sequence is CASNLGQYGYTF. The CDR3 nucleotides read TGTGCCAGCAACCTCGGACAGTATGGCTACACCTTC.

In its sample, this clonotype was seen a few times. The gene calls are TRBV4-1 and TRBJ1-1; unclear D gene. The V gene lost 3 bases and the J gene lost 0 bases, with 14 bases spanning the gap. Germline V gene lookup returns CDR1 MGHRA and CDR2 YSYEKL. The CDR3 contains 16 residues. CDR3 coding DNA: TGCGCCAGCAGCCAGGGATTAATAGGGCTGAACACTGAAGCTTTCTTT. Translated: CASSQGLIGLNTEAFF.

This clonotype has at least ten counts. The rearrangement uses TRBV2 and TRBJ2-7; the D is unclear. The ends were cut back, 5 bases at V and 6 bases at J, with 11 bases in the middle. Germline CDR1 and CDR2: SNHLY and FYNNEI. The CDR3 covers 12 residues. The CDR3 nucleotides are TGTGCCAGCAGTTACCAGACGGGCGAGCAGTACTTC. This gives the protein CASSYQTGEQYF.

This clonotype appeared many times. The rearrangement links TRBV30 to TRBJ1-5; perhaps TRBD1 as D (6 bases). CDR3 length: 13 residues. Germline CDR1 GTSNPN, CDR2 SVGIG (reference sequence). The germline V and J ends were trimmed by 2 bases and 4 bases, with 9 bases remaining between them. The CDR3: CAWSRQVNQPQHF. CDR3 nucleotides: TGTGCCTGGAGTAGACAGGTAAATCAGCCCCAGCATTTT.

There are many counts of this clonotype. V is TRBV5-6 and J is TRBJ1-2; TRBD1 might be the D (5 bases). The germline V gene encodes CDR1 SGHDT and CDR2 YYEEEE. The V end lost 2 bases, the J end lost 8 bases, and 13 bases lay between the germline ends. The CDR3 is 13 amino acids. The CDR3 here is CASSFGPGGGYTF. The CDR3 coding sequence is TGTGCCAGCAGCTTCGGCCCCGGGGGAGGCTACACCTTC.

This clonotype was observed many times. CDR3 sequence: CSALGPQGATQPQHF. CDR3 sequence (DNA): TGCAGTGCTTTGGGCCCACAGGGGGCGACTCAGCCCCAGCATTTT. The rearrangement uses TRBV20-1 and TRBJ1-5, with 9 nucleotides matching TRBD1. J gave up 6 bases and V 5 bases, and 11 bases lay outside the gene matches. The CDR3 is 15 residues long. Germline V CDR1 and CDR2: DFQATT, SNEGSKA (reference sequence).

This clonotype was detected many times. V gene TRBV5-1 combines with J gene TRBJ1-2; the D is unclear. The V and J ends lost 6 bases and 4 bases respectively, with 7 bases between them. Germline assignment: CDR1 SGHRS and CDR2 YFSETQ. There are 11 residues in the CDR3. The CDR3 spells CASKGPYGYTF. In DNA, the CDR3 is TGCGCCAGCAAAGGGCCCTATGGCTACACCTTC.

Many counts were recorded for this clonotype. J is TRBJ2-7 and V is TRBV10-3, with TRBD2 matching 10 bases. The ends lost 0 bases at V and 1 base at J; junction bases unmatched: 0. This CDR3 region has 15 residues. CDR1 and CDR2 (germline): ENHRY, SYGVKD. The DNA for the CDR3 is TGTGCCATCAGTGAGTCGGGACTAGCGTCCTACGAGCAGTACTTC. Its protein is CAISESGLASYEQYF.

The genes are TRBV10-1 and TRBJ2-7; 8 bases fit TRBD1. The CDR3 sequence is 13 residues long. V was pared by 5 bases and J by 5 bases, with 5 bases of the junction left unmatched. Germline V CDR1 and CDR2: WNHNN, SYGVQD (reference sequence). The CDR3 nucleotides read TGCGCCAGCAGTTGGACAGGGTCGGACGAGCAGTACTTC. It translates to CASSWTGSDEQYF.

This clonotype was counted only a few times. The chain recombines TRBV9 with TRBJ2-5; no definite D call. The CDR3 has 12 amino acids. Per germline, CDR1 SGDLS and CDR2 YYNGEE. V was pared by 4 bases and J by 2 bases, with 6 bases between. CDR3 sequence reads: CASSLPQETQYF. In DNA, the CDR3 is TGTGCCAGCAGCCTTCCACAAGAGACCCAGTACTTC.

This clonotype appeared many times. The chain has TRBV30 and TRBJ2-7; TRBD2 might be the D (5 bases). Germline V gene data show CDR1 as GTSNPN and CDR2 as SVGIG (reference sequence). V lost 0 bases, J lost 5 bases, and 14 bases lay in between. This CDR3 spans 14 amino acids. CDR3 residues: CAWSVGSVSDEQYF. CDR3 sequence (DNA): TGTGCCTGGAGTGTAGGGAGTGTCTCGGACGAGCAGTACTTC.

There are many counts of this clonotype. This sequence joins TRBV10-3 and TRBJ2-3; 7 nucleotides agree with TRBD1. Germline V gives CDR1 ENHRY, CDR2 SYGVKD. J was trimmed by 5 bases and V by 5 bases; bases with no gene match: 7. This CDR3 comprises 14 residues. The DNA for the CDR3 is TGTGCCATCAGTTATGACAGGGCACGAGATACGCAGTATTTT. It codes for CAISYDRARDTQYF.

This clonotype has ten or more counts. The chain joins TRBV9 to TRBJ2-3, with 13 bases matching TRBD2. CDR1 SGDLS and CDR2 YYNGEE come from the germline V gene. The J segment lost 1 base and the V segment lost 3 bases, leaving 11 bases of the junction unmatched. The CDR3 totals 19 residues. CDR3 residues: CASSAPLGLAGERTDTQYF. The CDR3 region has the DNA TGTGCCAGCAGCGCCCCGTTAGGACTAGCGGGGGAGCGCACAGATACGCAGTATTTT.

The CDR3: CSARDETSGRLDNEQFF. In DNA form, the CDR3 reads TGCAGTGCTAGAGACGAGACTAGCGGGCGGCTAGACAATGAGCAGTTCTTC. The V and J genes are TRBV20-1 and TRBJ2-1; 10 bases are a match to TRBD2. CDR1 DFQATT and CDR2 SNEGSKA come from the germline V gene (reference sequence). V lost 0 bases, J lost 5 bases, and 10 bases stayed unmatched. The CDR3 spans 17 residues.

Ten or more counts support this clonotype. This sequence joins TRBV2 and TRBJ1-2, with a tentative D call TRBD1 (6 bases). Germline V lookup: CDR1 SNHLY, CDR2 FYNNEI. V lost 8 bases and J 8 bases, leaving 21 bases between the germline ends. The CDR3 length is 14 residues. The CDR3 sequence is CASHGLVQGSGYTF. DNA of the CDR3: TGTGCCAGCCATGGATTGGTACAGGGATCCGGCTACACCTTC.

The J gene is TRBJ1-1, the V gene TRBV11-2; no definite D call. V lost 3 bases to trimming and J lost 3 bases, with 5 bases between them. Germline CDR1 is SGHAT and CDR2 is FQNNGV. CDR3 length: 12 amino acids. The CDR3 sequence is CASSFTHTEAFF. CDR3 bases: TGTGCCAGCAGCTTCACCCACACTGAAGCTTTCTTT.